The present entry profiles one T cell receptor (beta chain) with its context. The antigen is unknown. The data derive from a study of T cell responses to AZD1222 COVID-19 vaccine. Study observations and caveats: Reportedly, nearly half the spike-specific TCRs target unmutated variant regions. AZD1222 recipients seropositive at baseline numbered only five to seven.

The assay was immunoSEQ multiplex PCR, and TCRdb's table has in-frame clones only and misses some. The sample yields 100,000 to 150,000 clones, around nine tenths seen once. Germline V gene lookup returns CDR1 MNHEY and CDR2 SMNVEV (reference sequence). This CDR3 is 14 amino acids long. Trimming removed 3 bases from V and 3 bases from J, with 9 bases in between. This TCR came from an adult who received the MenACWY meningococcal vaccine as a control. V is TRBV27 and J is TRBJ1-3; perhaps TRBD1 as D (5 bases). The sequencing here drew on peripheral blood, taken 28 days after the second dose of the MenACWY control vaccine. The CDR3 loop is CASSFPGSGNTIYF. The CDR3 DNA reads TGTGCCAGCAGTTTCCCAGGGAGTGGAAACACCATATATTTT.